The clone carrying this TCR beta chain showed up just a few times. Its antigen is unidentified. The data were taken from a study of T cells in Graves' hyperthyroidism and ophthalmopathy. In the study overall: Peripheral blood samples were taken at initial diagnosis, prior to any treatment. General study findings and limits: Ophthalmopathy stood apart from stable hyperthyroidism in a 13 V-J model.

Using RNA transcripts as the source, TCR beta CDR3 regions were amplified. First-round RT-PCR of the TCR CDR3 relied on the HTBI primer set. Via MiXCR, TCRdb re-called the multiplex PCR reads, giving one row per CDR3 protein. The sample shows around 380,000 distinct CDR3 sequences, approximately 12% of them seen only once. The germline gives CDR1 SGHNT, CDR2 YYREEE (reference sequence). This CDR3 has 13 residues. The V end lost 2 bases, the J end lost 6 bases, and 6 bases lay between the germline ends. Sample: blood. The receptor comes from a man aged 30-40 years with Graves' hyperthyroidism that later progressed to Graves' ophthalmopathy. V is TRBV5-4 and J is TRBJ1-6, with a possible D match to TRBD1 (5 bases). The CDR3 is CASSFRVNSPLHF. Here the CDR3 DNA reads TGTGCCAGCAGCTTCAGGGTTAATTCACCCCTCCACTTT.